Each of the 25 T cell receptor beta chains below was sequenced from the same sample in a study of blood T cells in healthy people across ages. Primers used in a second PCR of roughly 6 to 12 cycles were a sample-barcoded 5' primer and a J-beta primer mix. In TCRdb, the 5' RACE reads were re-called with MiXCR into one record per CDR3 protein. The sample includes about 930,000 distinct CDR3 sequences, about 28% of them seen just once. These data are also associated with another study on T cells of mothers and their children.

The material sequenced was blood. The receptors were gathered from a woman in her thirties or forties in good health.

The sample holds a few counts of this clonotype. This sequence joins TRBV12-3 or TRBV12-4 and TRBJ1-2; 7 nucleotides line up with TRBD1. Trimming took 3 bases from V and 4 from J; bases not matched to a gene: 5. There are 14 residues in the CDR3. The CDR3 loop is CASSFKTGLYGYTF. CDR3 in DNA: TGTGCCAGCAGTTTTAAGACAGGGCTCTATGGCTACACCTTC.

About this clonotype itself: This may arise from a read error, as a much more abundant clone is one base away. The CDR3 DNA reads TGTGCCAGCAGTCAACAGGGACGCGGAAATCAGCCCCAGCATTTT. Its protein is CASSQQGRGNQPQHF. V usage is TRBV7-2 and J usage is TRBJ1-5, with D maybe TRBD1 (6 bases). Germline loops: CDR1 SGHTA, CDR2 FQGNSA. The ends were cut back, 6 bases at V and 4 bases at J, with 16 bases in the middle. The CDR3 extends over 15 amino acids.

This clonotype was seen many times. This chain joins TRBV2 and TRBJ2-5; possible D gene TRBD1, 5 bases. The CDR3 is made up of 13 amino acids. With 4 bases removed from V and 5 bases from J, the gap between germline ends came to 11 bases. Germline CDR1 and CDR2: SNHLY and FYNNEI. CDR3 protein: CASSVRAGETQYF. The DNA for the CDR3 is TGTGCCAGCAGTGTCAGGGCAGGGGAGACCCAGTACTTC.

This clonotype has at least ten counts. The gene calls are TRBV27 and TRBJ2-7; D could derive from TRBD1 or TRBD2 (6 bases each). The CDR3 sequence is 13 residues long. CDR1 and CDR2 (germline): MNHEY, SMNVEV (reference sequence). With 6 bases removed from V and 3 bases from J, the gap between germline ends came to 12 bases. The CDR3 loop is CASSLKGGYEQYF. The CDR3 DNA follows: TGTGCCAGCAGCTTGAAGGGGGGCTACGAGCAGTACTTC.

The rearrangement links TRBV7-9 to TRBJ2-7, with 8 positions matching TRBD1. Trimming took 5 bases from V and 1 from J; bases not matched to a gene: 7. The CDR3 consists of 15 residues. Germline V gene sequence: CDR1 SEHNR, CDR2 FQNEAQ (reference sequence). CDR3 protein: CASSTRGPRSYEQYF. DNA for the CDR3: TGTGCCAGCAGCACCAGGGGGCCCAGGTCCTACGAGCAGTACTTC.

J is TRBJ2-5 and V is TRBV13; D might be TRBD1 (7 bases). This CDR3 is 14 amino acids long. Germline V lookup: CDR1 PRHDT, CDR2 FYEKMQ (reference sequence). The V end was cut by 5 bases, the J end by 3 bases, with 13 bases between. The CDR3 coding sequence is TGTGCCAGCAGCGCCACCAGGGGGGAAGAGACCCAGTACTTC. Its translation: CASSATRGEETQYF.

This chain joins TRBV5-1 and TRBJ2-3; 7 positions agree with TRBD2. There are 15 residues in the CDR3. Germline V gene sequence: CDR1 SGHRS, CDR2 YFSETQ. V lost 4 bases, J lost 2 bases, and 7 bases stayed unmatched. The CDR3 is CASSPGGGTTDTQYF. The CDR3 DNA reads TGCGCCAGCAGCCCCGGCGGGGGAACCACAGATACGCAGTATTTT.

This clonotype was seen at least ten times. The chain uses TRBV24-1 and TRBJ2-7; D unclear. The V end was cut by 3 bases, the J end by 2 bases, with 4 bases between. This CDR3 is 12 amino acids long. The germline V gene has CDR1 KGHDR and CDR2 SFDVKD. Here the CDR3 DNA reads TGTGCCACCAGTGATCAAACCTACGAGCAGTACTTC. Translating gives CATSDQTYEQYF.

V usage is TRBV7-2 and J usage is TRBJ1-5; 8 bases agree with TRBD1. Per germline, CDR1 SGHTA and CDR2 FQGNSA. The junction had 2 bases not matched to a gene; V was cut back by 1 base and J by 3 bases. The CDR3 sequence is 15 residues long. CDR3 loop: CASSLGDRTNQPQHF. The CDR3 DNA follows: TGTGCCAGCAGCTTAGGGGACAGGACCAATCAGCCCCAGCATTTT.

Of note for this clonotype: One end of the junction is discordant with germline, which a read error may explain. This sequence joins TRBV7-2 and TRBJ1-1; tentatively, D is TRBD1 (6 bases). The CDR3 is 13 amino acids. CDR1 is SGHTA and CDR2 is FQGNSA in the germline V gene. For the CDR3, the DNA is TGTGCCGGCAGCTTAAACAGGGTATTAGAAGCTTTCTTT. Protein product: CAGSLNRVLEAFF.

CDR3 nucleotide sequence: TGTGCCAGCAGAGTCAGCTACCAAGAGACCCAGTACTTC. Its translation is CASRVSYQETQYF. The chain has TRBV2 and TRBJ2-5; no clear D. CDR1 SNHLY and CDR2 FYNNEI come from the germline V gene. Trimming took off 6 bases at V and 0 bases at J, with 8 bases between the two ends. The CDR3 consists of 13 residues.

The chain carries TRBV2 and TRBJ2-5; a possible D gene is TRBD2 (5 bases). Germline V gene lookup returns CDR1 SNHLY and CDR2 FYNNEI. The V and J ends lost 6 bases and 2 bases respectively, with 10 bases between them. The CDR3 spans 13 residues. The CDR3 is CASREAAQETQYF. DNA for the CDR3: TGTGCCAGCAGGGAGGCAGCACAAGAGACCCAGTACTTC.

This clonotype appeared a single time. Germline is not matched at one junction end, which may reflect a read error. V gene TRBV7-9 combines with J gene TRBJ2-4; 7 nucleotides agree with TRBD1. Near its end, the DNA agrees better with TRBJ2-7, so the J call may be wrong. Germline lookup yields CDR1 SEHNR and CDR2 FQNEAQ (reference sequence). The CDR3 is made up of 14 amino acids. As DNA, the CDR3 is TGTGACAGCAGCCCCGGGACAGTCTACTACGAGCAGTACTTC. Its translation is CDSSPGTVYYEQYF.

The V call is TRBV24-1, the J call TRBJ2-3; 10 nucleotides line up with TRBD1. V lost 1 base to trimming and J lost 5 bases; unmatched junction nucleotides: 8. This CDR3 has 17 amino acids. Per the germline V gene, CDR1 is KGHDR and CDR2 is SFDVKD. DNA for the CDR3: TGTGCCACCAGTGATTTCCGGGGACAGGGGATTATAGATACGCAGTATTTT. Translated, it gives CATSDFRGQGIIDTQYF.

A remark on this clonotype: Being one base from a much bigger clone, this may be a read error. The V call is TRBV28, the J call TRBJ2-7; the D gene is possibly TRBD1 (6 bases). The J call may be incorrect, as the DNA end agrees better with TRBJ2-5. The germline CDR1 and CDR2 sequences are MDHEN and SYDVKM. CDR3 length: 15 amino acids. The CDR3: CASSDLQGPGETQYF. CDR3 sequence (DNA): TGTGCCAGCAGTGACTTACAGGGTCCGGGGGAGACCCAGTACTTC.

This clonotype came up many times. The chain links TRBV29-1 to TRBJ2-7, with D possibly matching TRBD2 (7 bases). Looked up from germline, CDR1 is SQVTM and CDR2 is ANQGSEA. This CDR3 spans 13 amino acids. Trimming stripped 4 bases from V and 4 bases from J, with 14 bases between. The CDR3 here is CSVAGGGRYEQYF. CDR3 DNA sequence: TGCAGCGTTGCGGGCGGGGGCCGGTACGAGCAGTACTTC.

The rearrangement uses TRBV15 and TRBJ2-5; no definite D call. Germline loops: CDR1 LNHNV, CDR2 YYDKDF (reference sequence). V dropped 4 bases and J dropped 5 bases, with 17 bases sitting between them. This CDR3 is built from 15 residues. In DNA, the CDR3 is TGTGCCACCAGCAACCGGTATGAAGCGTGGGAGACCCAGTACTTC. It encodes CATSNRYEAWETQYF.

This clonotype was detected many times. The V gene is TRBV27, the J gene TRBJ2-7, with 8 bases identical to TRBD2. The CDR3 runs to 15 residues. V lost 6 bases and J lost 2; bases outside the gene matches: 9. Per germline, CDR1 MNHEY and CDR2 SMNVEV (reference sequence). CDR3 region: CASSDSGVSPYEQYF. The CDR3 DNA sequence: TGTGCCAGCAGCGATAGCGGGGTGTCTCCCTACGAGCAGTACTTC.

This clonotype occurred a few times. This chain joins TRBV29-1 and TRBJ1-1; D is perhaps TRBD1 (5 bases). The germline gives CDR1 SQVTM, CDR2 ANQGSEA. The CDR3 has 13 amino acids. V was clipped by 7 bases and J by 4 bases, with 16 bases between them. CDR3 residues: CSAVGVGGTEAFF. The CDR3 nucleotides are TGCAGCGCCGTGGGGGTAGGCGGCACTGAAGCTTTCTTT.

Remarks on this clonotype: A much bigger clone sits one base away, suggesting this may be a read error. The genes are TRBV10-3 and TRBJ2-1; TRBD2 aligns across 15 bases. Per the germline V gene, CDR1 is ENHRY and CDR2 is SYGVKD. This CDR3 region has 19 residues. The CDR3 DNA reads TGTGCCAACAGTGTCGGGACTAGCGGGGGGTGGAGCTCCTACAATGAGCAGTTCTTC. This gives the protein CANSVGTSGGWSSYNEQFF.

The CDR3 here is CASSLKNFYGYTF. CDR3 sequence (DNA): TGCGCCAGCAGCTTAAAAAACTTCTATGGCTACACCTTC. V and J are TRBV5-1 and TRBJ1-2, with unresolved D. Germline CDR1 is SGHRS and CDR2 is YFSETQ. V was cut by 2 bases and J by 4 bases, with 9 bases left in between. This CDR3 is 13 amino acids long.

This clonotype has more than one count but fewer than ten. This chain uses TRBV27 with TRBJ2-3; D may be TRBD2 (5 bases). The germline V gene encodes CDR1 MNHEY and CDR2 SMNVEV (reference sequence). The ends were cut back, 6 bases at V and 4 bases at J, with 11 bases in the middle. This CDR3 comprises 13 residues. For the CDR3, the DNA is TGTGCCAGCAGAAGAGGACTCCCAGATACGCAGTATTTT. Translated, it gives CASRRGLPDTQYF.

The sample holds one count of this clonotype. A much larger clone differs from this one at a single base, so this may be a read error. CDR3 sequence: CASSQGPSTDTRYF. The CDR3 DNA is TGCGCCAGCAGTCAGGGGCCGAGCACAGATACGCGGTATTTT. The chain joins TRBV5-1 to TRBJ2-3, with TRBD1 as a possible D gene (6 bases). The germline V gene has CDR1 SGHRS and CDR2 YFSETQ. The CDR3 covers 14 residues.

This clonotype was seen only once. The V gene is TRBV6-5, the J gene TRBJ1-4; D might be TRBD1 (5 bases). V dropped 6 bases and J dropped 4 bases, with 12 bases sitting between them. Per germline, CDR1 MNHEY and CDR2 SVGAGI. The CDR3 loop spans 14 amino acids. Here the CDR3 reads CASRIKRGNEKLFF. CDR3 bases: TGTGCCAGCAGGATAAAGAGGGGTAATGAAAAACTGTTTTTT.

The chain employs TRBV12-3 or TRBV12-4 and TRBJ2-3; 8 nucleotides line up with TRBD2. The CDR3 has 15 residues. V was pared by 5 bases and J by 4 bases, with 8 bases of the junction left unmatched. The CDR3 bases are TGTGCCAGCAGTGAGTCCGGGGGGGCCTCAGATACGCAGTATTTT. It yields the protein CASSESGGASDTQYF.